Given below is one TCR beta chain in context. The record originates from a study of blood T cell repertoires in COVID-19. Turning to the study itself: Samples came from the United States, Italy and Spain, spanning acute and convalescent COVID-19. Sources were T cells, B-cell-depleted T cells, or PBMCs; the material itself was cDNA or gDNA.

Original methodology: Reference gene primer amplification gave nucleated cell count estimates. Clones were read by immunoSEQ multiplex PCR, and TCRdb kept only the in-frame ones, dropping some. D and trimming were read from the DNA, whereas the V and J calls and clone size are those reported in that table. The repertoire holds 100,000 or so clones, with roughly 87% as singletons. CDR1 is SGHRS and CDR2 is YFSETQ in the germline V gene. The CDR3 has 15 residues. The trim removed 5 bases at V and 6 bases at J, leaving 6 bases unmatched. The rearrangement uses TRBV5-1 and TRBJ2-1; 12 bases agree with TRBD2. The source of this sequence is a woman aged 55 to 70 with acute or convalescent COVID-19. The sample taken for sequencing was peripheral blood. CDR3 DNA sequence: TGCGCCAGCAGGTTGACTAGCGGGAGACTCAATGAGCAGTTCTTC. This translates into CASRLTSGRLNEQFF. Supplemented by reference TRBV5-1 and TRBJ2-1, the full variable domain reads KAGVTQTPRYLIKTRGQQVTLSCSPISGHRSVSWYQQTPGQGLQFLFEYFSETQRNKGNFPGRFSGRQFSNSRSEMNVSTLELGDSALYLCASRLTSGRLNEQFFGPGTRLTVL.